A single sample is the source of the 5 T cell receptor beta chains below, sequenced in a study of T cell responses to AZD1222 COVID-19 vaccine (dated by TCRdb to the early 2020s). Library preparation employed the immunoSEQ multiplex PCR assay. The table was pulled from immuneACCESS by TCRdb, which kept in-frame rearrangements only. Such tables lose some clones; where checked, under half of the loss comes from unresolved V genes, and the rest has no known cause. Within this sample are 95,000 to 150,000 clones, with roughly nine tenths of them counted one time only. 1.5% to 1.7% of the sample lies in the top ten. The label giving this sample's time point can be read as: baseline before first vaccination. Specimen: peripheral blood, collected on day 0 of AZD1222 vaccination. The receptors come from an adult in good health.

This clone appeared a single time. This chain uses TRBV30 with TRBJ2-6, with TRBD2 identical over 9 bases. Germline CDR1 GTSNPN, CDR2 SVGIG (reference sequence). The junction had 8 bases not matched to a gene; V was cut back by 8 bases and J by 0 bases. This CDR3 has 16 amino acids. The chain's CDR3 is CALQLAGNSGANVLTF. The CDR3 region has the DNA TGTGCCCTGCAACTAGCGGGCAACTCTGGGGCCAACGTCCTGACTTTC.

The CDR3 here is CASSQDHGLAGGDEQFF. As DNA, the CDR3 is TGCGCCAGCAGCCAAGATCACGGGCTAGCGGGAGGGGATGAGCAGTTCTTC. The V call is TRBV4-1, the J call TRBJ2-1; 12 nucleotides agree with TRBD2. CDR1 is MGHRA, CDR2 YSYEKL, per germline. The CDR3 consists of 17 residues. J was trimmed by 8 bases and V by 0 bases; bases with no gene match: 8.

The chain employs TRBV5-1 and TRBJ1-2; possible D gene TRBD1, 5 bases. V lost 2 bases and J lost 4, with 12 bases in between. Germline V lookup: CDR1 SGHRS, CDR2 YFSETQ. The CDR3 covers 14 residues. Written as DNA, the CDR3 is TGCGCCAGCAGCTTTGGTTCAGACAGCTATGGCTACACCTTC. Translating gives CASSFGSDSYGYTF.

V usage is TRBV19 and J usage is TRBJ1-3; tentatively, D is TRBD1 (5 bases). Germline V CDR1 and CDR2: LNHDA, SQIVND (reference sequence). The CDR3 totals 17 residues. V was clipped by 7 bases and J by 4 bases, with 23 bases between them. The CDR3 region has the DNA TGTGCCAGTACCAATACACACAGGCTCCTGGGCGGAAACACCATATATTTT. This sequence encodes CASTNTHRLLGGNTIYF.

This chain links TRBV5-4 with TRBJ2-1; D possibly matches TRBD1 or TRBD2 (5 bases each). The V gene lost 1 base and the J gene lost 8 bases, with 10 bases spanning the gap. The CDR3 is 13 residues long. Germline V gene lookup returns CDR1 SGHNT and CDR2 YYREEE (reference sequence). CDR3 sequence (DNA): TGTGCCAGCAGCTTGATCAGGGAGCATGAGCAGTTCTTC. This codes for CASSLIREHEQFF. The full variable domain, in which reference TRBV5-4 and TRBJ2-1 provide the parts outside the CDR3, is ETGVTQSPTHLIKTRGQQVTLRCSSQSGHNTVSWYQQALGQGPQFIFQYYREEENGRGNFPPRFSGLQFPNYSSELNVNALELDDSALYLCASSLIREHEQFFGPGTRLTVL.